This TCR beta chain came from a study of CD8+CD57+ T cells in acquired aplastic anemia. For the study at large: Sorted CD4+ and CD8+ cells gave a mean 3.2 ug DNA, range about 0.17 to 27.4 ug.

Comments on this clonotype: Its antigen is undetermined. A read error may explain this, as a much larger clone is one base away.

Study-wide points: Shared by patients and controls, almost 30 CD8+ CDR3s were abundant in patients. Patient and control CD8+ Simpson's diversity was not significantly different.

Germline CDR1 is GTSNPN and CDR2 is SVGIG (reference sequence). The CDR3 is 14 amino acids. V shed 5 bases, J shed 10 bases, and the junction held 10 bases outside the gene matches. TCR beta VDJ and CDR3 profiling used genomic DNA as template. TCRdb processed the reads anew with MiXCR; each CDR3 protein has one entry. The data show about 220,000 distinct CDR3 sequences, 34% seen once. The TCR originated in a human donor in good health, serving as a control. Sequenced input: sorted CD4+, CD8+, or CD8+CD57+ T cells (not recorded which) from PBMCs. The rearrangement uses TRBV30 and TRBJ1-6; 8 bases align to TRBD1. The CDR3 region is CAWADRELRSPLHF. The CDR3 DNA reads TGTGCCTGGGCGGACAGGGAGCTTCGGTCACCCCTCCACTTT.